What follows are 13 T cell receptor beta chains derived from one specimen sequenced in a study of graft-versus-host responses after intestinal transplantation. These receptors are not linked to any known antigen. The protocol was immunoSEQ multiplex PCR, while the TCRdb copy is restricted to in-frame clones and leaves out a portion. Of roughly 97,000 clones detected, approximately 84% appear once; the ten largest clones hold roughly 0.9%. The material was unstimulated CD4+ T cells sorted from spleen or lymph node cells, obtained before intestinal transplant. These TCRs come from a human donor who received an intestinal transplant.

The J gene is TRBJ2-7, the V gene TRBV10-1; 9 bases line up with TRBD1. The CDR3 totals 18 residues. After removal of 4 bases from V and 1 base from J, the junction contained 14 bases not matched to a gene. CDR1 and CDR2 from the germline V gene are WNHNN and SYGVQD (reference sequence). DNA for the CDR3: TGCGCCAGCAGTGTTCTTGGGGGACAGGGCTTTATTTCCTACGAGCAGTACTTC. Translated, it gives CASSVLGGQGFISYEQYF.

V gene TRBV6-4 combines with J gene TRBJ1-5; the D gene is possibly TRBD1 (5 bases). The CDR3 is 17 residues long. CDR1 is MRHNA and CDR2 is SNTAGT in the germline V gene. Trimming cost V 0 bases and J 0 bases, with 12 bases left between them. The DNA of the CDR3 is TGTGCCAGCAGTGACTCCCCCCAGGGACGTAGCAATCAGCCCCAGCATTTT. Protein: CASSDSPQGRSNQPQHF.

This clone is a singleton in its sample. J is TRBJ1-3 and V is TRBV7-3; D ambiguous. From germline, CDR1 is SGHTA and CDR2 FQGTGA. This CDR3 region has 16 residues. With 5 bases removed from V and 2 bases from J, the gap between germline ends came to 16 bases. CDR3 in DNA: TGTGCCAGCAGCCCCGCCCTTGGGAGGCCTGGAAACACCATATATTTT. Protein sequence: CASSPALGRPGNTIYF.

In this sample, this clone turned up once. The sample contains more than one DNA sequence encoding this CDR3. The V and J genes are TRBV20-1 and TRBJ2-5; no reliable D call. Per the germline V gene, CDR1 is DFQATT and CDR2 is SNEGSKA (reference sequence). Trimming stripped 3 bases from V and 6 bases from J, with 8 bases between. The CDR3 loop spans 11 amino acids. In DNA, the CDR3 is TGCAGTGCTAGCCGGATAAAGACCCAGTACTTC. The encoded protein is CSASRIKTQYF.

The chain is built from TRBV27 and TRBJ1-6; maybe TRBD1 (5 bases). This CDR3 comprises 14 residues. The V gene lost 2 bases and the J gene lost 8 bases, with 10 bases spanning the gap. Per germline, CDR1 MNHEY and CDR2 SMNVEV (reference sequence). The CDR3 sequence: CASSLDRGYSPLHF. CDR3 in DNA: TGTGCCAGCAGTTTAGACAGAGGTTATTCACCCCTCCACTTT.

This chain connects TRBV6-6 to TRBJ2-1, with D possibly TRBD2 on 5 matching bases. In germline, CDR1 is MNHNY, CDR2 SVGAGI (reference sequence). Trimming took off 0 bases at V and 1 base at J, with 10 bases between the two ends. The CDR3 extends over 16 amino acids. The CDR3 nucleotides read TGTGCCAGCAGTTACTCGTTCCGGGGTTCCTACAATGAGCAGTTCTTC. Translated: CASSYSFRGSYNEQFF.

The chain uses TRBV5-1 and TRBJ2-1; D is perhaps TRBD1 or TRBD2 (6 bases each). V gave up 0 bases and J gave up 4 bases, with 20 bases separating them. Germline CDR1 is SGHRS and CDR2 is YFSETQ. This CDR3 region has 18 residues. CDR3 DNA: TGCGCCAGCAGCTTGGCCGGGTGGGGGGCCTCGGGTTACAATGAGCAGTTCTTC. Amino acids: CASSLAGWGASGYNEQFF. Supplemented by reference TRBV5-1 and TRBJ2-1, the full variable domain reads KAGVTQTPRYLIKTRGQQVTLSCSPISGHRSVSWYQQTPGQGLQFLFEYFSETQRNKGNFPGRFSGRQFSNSRSEMNVSTLELGDSALYLCASSLAGWGASGYNEQFFGPGTRLTVL.

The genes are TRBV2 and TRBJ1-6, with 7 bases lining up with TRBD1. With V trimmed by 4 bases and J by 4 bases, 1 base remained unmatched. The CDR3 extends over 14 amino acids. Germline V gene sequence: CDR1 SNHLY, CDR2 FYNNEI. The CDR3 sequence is CASSGQGYNSPLHF. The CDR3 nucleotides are TGTGCCAGCAGTGGACAGGGTTATAATTCACCCCTCCACTTT.

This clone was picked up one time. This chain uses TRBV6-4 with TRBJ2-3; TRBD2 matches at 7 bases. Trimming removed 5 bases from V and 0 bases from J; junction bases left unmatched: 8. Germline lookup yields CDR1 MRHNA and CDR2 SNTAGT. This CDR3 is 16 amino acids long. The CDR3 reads CASSPTRERSTDTQYF. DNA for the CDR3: TGTGCCAGCAGTCCAACGCGGGAGCGGAGCACAGATACGCAGTATTTT.

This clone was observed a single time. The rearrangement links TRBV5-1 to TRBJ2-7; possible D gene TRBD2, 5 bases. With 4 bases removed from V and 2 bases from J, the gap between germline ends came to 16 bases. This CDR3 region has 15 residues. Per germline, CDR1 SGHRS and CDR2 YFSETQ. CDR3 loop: CASSPLGSVPYEQYF. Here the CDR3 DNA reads TGCGCCAGCAGCCCACTCGGTAGCGTCCCCTACGAGCAGTACTTC.

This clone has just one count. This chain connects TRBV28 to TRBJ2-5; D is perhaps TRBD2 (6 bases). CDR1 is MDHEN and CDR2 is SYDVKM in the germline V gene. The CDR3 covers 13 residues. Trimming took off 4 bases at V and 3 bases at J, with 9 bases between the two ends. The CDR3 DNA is TGTGCCAGCAGTTACCCGGGGGAAGAGACCCAGTACTTC. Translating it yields CASSYPGEETQYF. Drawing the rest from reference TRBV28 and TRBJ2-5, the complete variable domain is DVKVTQSSRYLVKRTGEKVFLECVQDMDHENMFWYRQDPGLGLRLIYFSYDVKMKEKGDIPEGYSVSREKKERFSLILESASTNQTSMYLCASSYPGEETQYFGPGTRLLVL.

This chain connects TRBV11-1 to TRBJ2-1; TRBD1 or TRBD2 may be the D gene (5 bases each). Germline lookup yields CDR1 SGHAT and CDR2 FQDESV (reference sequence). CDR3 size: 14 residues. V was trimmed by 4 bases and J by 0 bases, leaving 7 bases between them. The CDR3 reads CASSSGSSYNEQFF. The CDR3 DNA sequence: TGTGCCAGCAGCTCAGGGAGCTCCTACAATGAGCAGTTCTTC. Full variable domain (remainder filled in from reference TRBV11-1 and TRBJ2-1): EAEVAQSPRYKITEKSQAVAFWCDPISGHATLYWYRQILGQGPELLVQFQDESVVDDSQLPKDRFSAERLKGVDSTLKIQPAELGDSAMYLCASSSGSSYNEQFFGPGTRLTVL.

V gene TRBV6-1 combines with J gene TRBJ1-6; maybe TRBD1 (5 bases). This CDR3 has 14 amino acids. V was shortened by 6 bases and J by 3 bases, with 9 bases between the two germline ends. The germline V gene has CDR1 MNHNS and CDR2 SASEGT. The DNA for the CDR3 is TGTGCCAGCAGGAGGGACCTCTATAATTCACCCCTCCACTTT. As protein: CASRRDLYNSPLHF.